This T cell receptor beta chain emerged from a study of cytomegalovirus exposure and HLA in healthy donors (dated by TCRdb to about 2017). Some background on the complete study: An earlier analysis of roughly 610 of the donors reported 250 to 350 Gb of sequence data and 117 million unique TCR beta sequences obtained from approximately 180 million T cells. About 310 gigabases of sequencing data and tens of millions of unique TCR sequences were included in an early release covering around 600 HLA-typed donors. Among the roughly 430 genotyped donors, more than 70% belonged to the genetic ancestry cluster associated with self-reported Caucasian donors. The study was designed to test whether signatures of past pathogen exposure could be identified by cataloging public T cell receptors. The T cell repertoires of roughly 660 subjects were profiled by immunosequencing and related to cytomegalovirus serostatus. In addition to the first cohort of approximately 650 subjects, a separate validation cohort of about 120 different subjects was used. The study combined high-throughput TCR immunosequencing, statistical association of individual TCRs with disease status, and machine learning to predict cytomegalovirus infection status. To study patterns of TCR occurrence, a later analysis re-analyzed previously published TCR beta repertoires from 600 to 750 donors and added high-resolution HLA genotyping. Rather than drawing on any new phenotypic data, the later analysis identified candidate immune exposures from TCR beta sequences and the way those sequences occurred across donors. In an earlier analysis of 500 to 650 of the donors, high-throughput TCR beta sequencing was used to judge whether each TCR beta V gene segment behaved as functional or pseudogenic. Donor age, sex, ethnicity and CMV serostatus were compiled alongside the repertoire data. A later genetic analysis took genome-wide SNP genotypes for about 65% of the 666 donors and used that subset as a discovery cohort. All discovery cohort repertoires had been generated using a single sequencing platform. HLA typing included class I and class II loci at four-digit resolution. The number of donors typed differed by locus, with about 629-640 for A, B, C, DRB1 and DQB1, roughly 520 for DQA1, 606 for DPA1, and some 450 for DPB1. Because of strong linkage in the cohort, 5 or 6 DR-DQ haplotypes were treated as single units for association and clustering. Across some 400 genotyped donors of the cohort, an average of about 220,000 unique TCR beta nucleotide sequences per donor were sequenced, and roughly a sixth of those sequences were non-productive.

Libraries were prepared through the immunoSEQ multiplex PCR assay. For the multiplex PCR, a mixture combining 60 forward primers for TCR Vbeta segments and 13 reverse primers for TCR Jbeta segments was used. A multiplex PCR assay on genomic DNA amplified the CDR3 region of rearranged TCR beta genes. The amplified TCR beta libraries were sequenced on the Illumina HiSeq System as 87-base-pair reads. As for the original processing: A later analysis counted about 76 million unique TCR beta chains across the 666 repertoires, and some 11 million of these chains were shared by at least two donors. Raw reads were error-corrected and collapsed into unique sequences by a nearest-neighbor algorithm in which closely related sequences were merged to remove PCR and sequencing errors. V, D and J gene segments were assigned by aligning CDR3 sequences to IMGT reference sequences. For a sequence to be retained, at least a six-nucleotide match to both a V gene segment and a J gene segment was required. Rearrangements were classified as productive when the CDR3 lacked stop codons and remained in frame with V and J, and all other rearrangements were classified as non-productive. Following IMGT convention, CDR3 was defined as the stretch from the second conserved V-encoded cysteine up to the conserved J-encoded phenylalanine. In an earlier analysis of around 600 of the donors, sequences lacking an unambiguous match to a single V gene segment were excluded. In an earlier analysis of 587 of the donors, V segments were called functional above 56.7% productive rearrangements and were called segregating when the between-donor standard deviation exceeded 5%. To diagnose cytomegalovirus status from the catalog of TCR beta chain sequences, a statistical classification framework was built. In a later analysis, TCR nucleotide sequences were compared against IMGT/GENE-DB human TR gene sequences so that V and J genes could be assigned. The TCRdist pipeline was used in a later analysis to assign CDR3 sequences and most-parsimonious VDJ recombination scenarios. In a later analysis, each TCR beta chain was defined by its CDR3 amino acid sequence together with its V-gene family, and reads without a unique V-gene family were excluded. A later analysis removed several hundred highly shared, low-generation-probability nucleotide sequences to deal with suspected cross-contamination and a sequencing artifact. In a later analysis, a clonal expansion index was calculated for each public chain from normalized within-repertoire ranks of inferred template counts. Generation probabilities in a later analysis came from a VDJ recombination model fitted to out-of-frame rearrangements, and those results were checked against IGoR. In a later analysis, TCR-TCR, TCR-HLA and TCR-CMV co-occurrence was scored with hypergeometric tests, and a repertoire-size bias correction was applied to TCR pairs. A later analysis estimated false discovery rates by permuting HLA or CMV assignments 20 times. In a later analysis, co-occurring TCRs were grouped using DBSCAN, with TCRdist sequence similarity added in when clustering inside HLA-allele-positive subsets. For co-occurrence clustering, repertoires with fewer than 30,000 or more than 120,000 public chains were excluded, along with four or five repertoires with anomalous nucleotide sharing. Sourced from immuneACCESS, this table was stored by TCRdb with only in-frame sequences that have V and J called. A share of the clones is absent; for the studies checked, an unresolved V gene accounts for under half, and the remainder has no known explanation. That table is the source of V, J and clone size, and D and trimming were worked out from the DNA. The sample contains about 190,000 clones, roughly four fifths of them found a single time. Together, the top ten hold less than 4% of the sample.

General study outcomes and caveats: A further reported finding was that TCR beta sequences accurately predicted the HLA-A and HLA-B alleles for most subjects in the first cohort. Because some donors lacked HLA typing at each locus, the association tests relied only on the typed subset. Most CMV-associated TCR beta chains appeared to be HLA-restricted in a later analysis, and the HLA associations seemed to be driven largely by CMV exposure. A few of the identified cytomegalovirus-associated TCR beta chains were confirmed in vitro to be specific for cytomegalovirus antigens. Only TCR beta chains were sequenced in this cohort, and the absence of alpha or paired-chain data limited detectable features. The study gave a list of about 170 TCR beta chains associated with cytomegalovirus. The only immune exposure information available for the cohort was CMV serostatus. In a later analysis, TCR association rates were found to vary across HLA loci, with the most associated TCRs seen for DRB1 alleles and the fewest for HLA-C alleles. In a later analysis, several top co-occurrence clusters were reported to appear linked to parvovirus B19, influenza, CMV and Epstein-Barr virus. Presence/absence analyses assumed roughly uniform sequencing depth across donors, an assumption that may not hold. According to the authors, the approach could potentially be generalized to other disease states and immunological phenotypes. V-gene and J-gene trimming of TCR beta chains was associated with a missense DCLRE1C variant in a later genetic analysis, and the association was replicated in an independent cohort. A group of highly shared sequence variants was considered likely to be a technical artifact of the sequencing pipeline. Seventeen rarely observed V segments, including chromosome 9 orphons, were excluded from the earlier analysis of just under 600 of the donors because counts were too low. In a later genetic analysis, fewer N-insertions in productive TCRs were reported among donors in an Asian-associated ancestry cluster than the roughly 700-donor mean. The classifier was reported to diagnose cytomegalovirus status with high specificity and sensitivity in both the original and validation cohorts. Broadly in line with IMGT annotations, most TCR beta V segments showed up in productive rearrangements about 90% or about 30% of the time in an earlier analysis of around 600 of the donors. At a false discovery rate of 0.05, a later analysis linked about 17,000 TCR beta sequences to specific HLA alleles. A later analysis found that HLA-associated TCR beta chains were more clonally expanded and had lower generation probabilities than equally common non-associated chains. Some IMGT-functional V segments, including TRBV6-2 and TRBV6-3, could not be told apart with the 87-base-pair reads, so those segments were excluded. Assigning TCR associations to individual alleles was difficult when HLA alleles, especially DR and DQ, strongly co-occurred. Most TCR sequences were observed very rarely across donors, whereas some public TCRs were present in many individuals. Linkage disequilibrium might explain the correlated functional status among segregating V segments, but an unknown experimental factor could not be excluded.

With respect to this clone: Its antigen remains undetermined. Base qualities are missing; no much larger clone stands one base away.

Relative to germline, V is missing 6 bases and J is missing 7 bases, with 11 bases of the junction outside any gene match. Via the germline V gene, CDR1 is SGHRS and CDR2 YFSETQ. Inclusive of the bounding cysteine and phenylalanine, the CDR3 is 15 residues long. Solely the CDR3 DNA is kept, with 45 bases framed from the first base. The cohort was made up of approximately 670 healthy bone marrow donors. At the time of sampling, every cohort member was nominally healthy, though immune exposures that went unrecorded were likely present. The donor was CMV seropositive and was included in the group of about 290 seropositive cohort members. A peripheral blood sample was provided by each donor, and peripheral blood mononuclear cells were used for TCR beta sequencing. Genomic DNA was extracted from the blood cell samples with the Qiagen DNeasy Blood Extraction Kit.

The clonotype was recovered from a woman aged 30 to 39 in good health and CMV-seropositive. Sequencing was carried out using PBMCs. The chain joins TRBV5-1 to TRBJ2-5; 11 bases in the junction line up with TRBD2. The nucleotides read TGCGCCAGCATCACGACTAGCGGGGTAACAGGGACCCAGTACTTC. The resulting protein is CASITTSGVTGTQYF.